The 30 T cell receptor beta chains below come from one sample, sequenced in a study of T cell changes during pregnancy in multiple sclerosis. Sequencing was performed with immunoSEQ multiplex PCR; in TCRdb, only in-frame clones are kept and a portion is missing. Here the sample spans about 59,000 clones, 75% to 90% being singletons. The input for sequencing was peripheral blood, taken in the first trimester of pregnancy. All receptors come from a female donor in good health, enrolled as a control in a pregnancy study.

DNA of the CDR3: TGTGCCAGCAGTCAACAGGGTGTGTACACTGAAGCTTTCTTT. It codes for CASSQQGVYTEAFF. The chain uses TRBV27 and TRBJ1-1; TRBD1 is a possible D gene (6 bases). V lost 5 bases and J lost 3, with 13 bases in between. Germline V gene lookup returns CDR1 MNHEY and CDR2 SMNVEV (reference sequence). There are 14 residues in the CDR3.

V gene TRBV6-1 combines with J gene TRBJ1-1; 8 positions match TRBD1. Unmatched junction bases numbered 7, after V lost 6 bases and J lost 7 bases. CDR3 length equals 13 residues. Germline V gene lookup returns CDR1 MNHNS and CDR2 SASEGT. CDR3 in DNA: TGTGCCAGCAGGACGACAGGGGACAGTGAAGCTTTCTTT. Translation gives CASRTTGDSEAFF.

V gene TRBV19 combines with J gene TRBJ2-2; 9 bases are shared with TRBD1. The trim removed 5 bases at V and 3 bases at J, leaving 7 bases unmatched. Germline-derived CDR1 and CDR2 are LNHDA and SQIVND (reference sequence). The CDR3 contains 16 residues. CDR3 nucleotides: TGTGCCAGTAGTGTTCCGGGACAGGGCGACACCGGGGAGCTGTTTTTT. Its protein product is CASSVPGQGDTGELFF.

The chain couples TRBV4-1 to TRBJ1-2, with unresolved D. CDR3 length: 15 residues. The V gene's germline CDR1 is MGHRA and CDR2 YSYEKL. The V gene lost 2 bases and the J gene lost 4 bases, with 14 bases spanning the gap. CDR3 protein: CASSQLGSLSYGYTF. The CDR3, as DNA: TGCGCCAGCAGCCAATTGGGCTCACTTAGCTATGGCTACACCTTC.

The chain is built from TRBV6-5 and TRBJ1-2; tentative D call: TRBD1 (5 bases). Trimming cost V 3 bases and J 4 bases, with 12 bases left between them. Germline CDR1 reads MNHEY; CDR2 reads SVGAGI. The CDR3 totals 14 residues. CDR3 DNA: TGTGCCAGCAGTTATTCAGGGCCGGCCTATGGCTACACCTTC. Translated: CASSYSGPAYGYTF.

This sequence joins TRBV2 and TRBJ2-6, with D perhaps matching TRBD2 (5 bases). The germline CDR1 and CDR2 sequences are SNHLY and FYNNEI. V was pared by 1 base and J by 6 bases, with 10 bases between. This CDR3 has 15 residues. CDR3: CASSEGEFAANVLTF. In DNA form, the CDR3 reads TGTGCCAGCAGTGAAGGGGAGTTTGCGGCCAACGTCCTGACTTTC.

The V and J genes are TRBV7-3 and TRBJ2-3; 9 nucleotides agree with TRBD1. V lost 5 bases and J lost 6; bases outside the gene matches: 6. Germline V lookup: CDR1 SGHTA, CDR2 FQGTGA. The CDR3 runs 14 residues. The CDR3 DNA is TGTGCCAGCAGCAGGGACAGGGTAGCGGATACGCAGTATTTT. Translated, it gives CASSRDRVADTQYF.

This sequence joins TRBV19 and TRBJ2-1; tentative D call: TRBD1 (6 bases). V was pared by 5 bases and J by 10 bases, with 15 bases between. Germline assignment: CDR1 LNHDA and CDR2 SQIVND (reference sequence). The CDR3 extends over 13 amino acids. CDR3 sequence reads: CASSGPSGEEQFF. The CDR3 DNA sequence: TGTGCCAGTAGTGGACCTTCAGGGGAAGAGCAGTTCTTC.

CDR3 coding DNA: TGTGCCATCAGTGAGTCGATTATGACAGGGGGTGCAAAATCAGGTTCACCCCTCCACTTT. This translates into CAISESIMTGGAKSGSPLHF. The chain joins TRBV10-3 to TRBJ1-6; 9 nucleotides agree with TRBD1. The CDR3 extends over 20 amino acids. Germline lookup yields CDR1 ENHRY and CDR2 SYGVKD. The trim removed 0 bases at V and 9 bases at J, leaving 18 bases unmatched.

V usage is TRBV5-4 and J usage is TRBJ2-5; 8 nucleotides agree with TRBD1. The germline gives CDR1 SGHNT, CDR2 YYREEE (reference sequence). The J segment lost 6 bases and the V segment lost 1 base, leaving 5 bases of the junction unmatched. The CDR3 consists of 14 residues. The CDR3 protein is CASSLSGGVKTQYF. The CDR3 DNA sequence: TGTGCCAGCAGCTTGTCAGGGGGCGTAAAGACCCAGTACTTC.

V usage is TRBV7-2 and J usage is TRBJ2-1, with TRBD2 matching 9 bases. The CDR3 consists of 16 residues. The germline V gene has CDR1 SGHTA and CDR2 FQGNSA. The V segment lost 1 base and the J segment 5 bases; nucleotides outside the gene matches: 6. The CDR3: CASSLGGGGANNEQFF. The CDR3 DNA follows: TGTGCCAGCAGCTTAGGTGGCGGGGGGGCCAACAATGAGCAGTTCTTC.

This chain joins TRBV5-1 and TRBJ2-6; the D gene is possibly TRBD2 (6 bases). Trimming shortened V by 0 bases and J by 1 base, and 11 bases separated the two germline ends. The CDR3 has 17 residues. The germline V gene has CDR1 SGHRS and CDR2 YFSETQ. This CDR3 reads CASSLVSGRSGANVLTF. CDR3 nucleotides: TGCGCCAGCAGCTTGGTGTCAGGGAGGTCTGGGGCCAACGTCCTGACTTTC. The whole variable domain, remainder taken from reference TRBV5-1 and TRBJ2-6, is KAGVTQTPRYLIKTRGQQVTLSCSPISGHRSVSWYQQTPGQGLQFLFEYFSETQRNKGNFPGRFSGRQFSNSRSEMNVSTLELGDSALYLCASSLVSGRSGANVLTFGAGSRLTVL.

This clone was seen only a few times. The rearrangement links TRBV30 to TRBJ1-1, with D perhaps TRBD1 (5 bases). The CDR3 contains 16 residues. V lost 8 bases, J lost 0 bases, and 22 bases lay in between. CDR1 GTSNPN and CDR2 SVGIG come from the germline V gene (reference sequence). The CDR3 sequence: CALEPEPQAMNTEAFF. CDR3 nucleotide sequence: TGTGCCCTGGAACCAGAACCACAGGCAATGAACACTGAAGCTTTCTTT.

The gene calls are TRBV12-5 and TRBJ2-7; 9 bases line up with TRBD1. J was trimmed by 2 bases and V by 0 bases; bases with no gene match: 5. The CDR3 spans 16 residues. Germline CDR1 and CDR2: LGHNT and FRNRAP. CDR3 amino acids: CASGLVPGQGTYEQYF. The DNA of the CDR3 is TGTGCTAGTGGTTTGGTACCAGGACAGGGGACCTACGAGCAGTACTTC.

This chain links TRBV5-5 with TRBJ1-1; D possibly corresponds to TRBD1 (5 bases). The CDR3 spans 13 residues. The V end was cut by 4 bases, the J end by 1 base, with 8 bases between. The germline CDR1 and CDR2 sequences are SGHKS and YYEKEE (reference sequence). For the CDR3, the DNA is TGTGCCAGCAGCCTGACAGAGAACACTGAAGCTTTCTTT. Amino acid sequence: CASSLTENTEAFF. The variable domain in full, with the rest retrieved from reference TRBV5-5 and TRBJ1-1, is DAGVTQSPTHLIKTRGQQVTLRCSPISGHKSVSWYQQVLGQGPQFIFQYYEKEERGRGNFPDRFSARQFPNYSSELNVNALLLGDSALYLCASSLTENTEAFFGQGTRLTVV.

DNA for the CDR3: TGTGCCAGCAGCTTAGTTAGCGTTAACGGGGAGCTGTTTTTT. It specifies CASSLVSVNGELFF. The chain couples TRBV7-9 to TRBJ2-2, with a weak D call TRBD2 (5 bases). The CDR3 loop spans 14 amino acids. From germline, CDR1 is SEHNR and CDR2 FQNEAQ (reference sequence). V lost 1 base and J lost 7, with 10 bases in between.

The genes are TRBV6-4 and TRBJ1-2; TRBD1 aligns across 8 bases. With V trimmed by 0 bases and J by 6 bases, 0 bases remained unmatched. CDR3 length: 13 amino acids. Germline V gene sequence: CDR1 MRHNA, CDR2 SNTAGT. As DNA, the CDR3 is TGTGCCAGCAGTGACTCGACAGGGGATGGCTACACCTTC. The encoded protein is CASSDSTGDGYTF.

The genes are TRBV19 and TRBJ1-2; D uncertain. This CDR3 is 14 amino acids long. Trimming stripped 0 bases from V and 8 bases from J, with 13 bases between. Germline lookup yields CDR1 LNHDA and CDR2 SQIVND (reference sequence). The CDR3 here is CASSIDSTAYGYTF. Here the CDR3 DNA reads TGTGCCAGTAGTATAGATTCCACAGCTTACGGCTACACCTTC.

The sample holds one count of this clone. The chain's CDR3 is CASSAGTGDSYEQYF. CDR3 nucleotides: TGTGCCAGCAGCGCCGGGACAGGGGATTCCTACGAGCAGTACTTC. The V and J genes are TRBV9 and TRBJ2-7; 10 nucleotides align to TRBD1. Germline loops: CDR1 SGDLS, CDR2 YYNGEE. The CDR3 spans 15 residues. The J segment lost 1 base and the V segment lost 3 bases, leaving 4 bases of the junction unmatched.

The CDR3 region is CASSVGLAGDSYEQYF. The CDR3 DNA reads as TGTGCCAGCAGCGTAGGACTAGCGGGGGACTCCTACGAGCAGTACTTC. V gene TRBV9 combines with J gene TRBJ2-7; TRBD2 aligns across 12 bases. CDR1 SGDLS and CDR2 YYNGEE come from the germline V gene. The CDR3 sequence is 16 residues long. The trim removed 0 bases at V and 0 bases at J, leaving 1 base unmatched.

This chain links TRBV6-1 with TRBJ2-7; TRBD1 agrees at 8 bases. The V and J ends lost 0 bases and 1 base, in that order; junction bases with no gene match: 2. Looked up from germline, CDR1 is MNHNS and CDR2 is SASEGT. This CDR3 is built from 15 residues. CDR3 region: CASSEARTGSYEQYF. The CDR3 DNA is TGTGCCAGCAGTGAAGCCCGGACAGGGTCCTACGAGCAGTACTTC.

The chain is built from TRBV5-6 and TRBJ2-3; D not resolved. Per the germline V gene, CDR1 is SGHDT and CDR2 is YYEEEE. Trimming took off 4 bases at V and 4 bases at J, with 10 bases between the two ends. This CDR3 comprises 13 residues. Written as DNA, the CDR3 is TGTGCCAGCAGCCTGGCACAACCAGATACGCAGTATTTT. Its protein is CASSLAQPDTQYF. The complete variable domain, with remaining parts taken from reference TRBV5-6 and TRBJ2-3, reads DAGVTQSPTHLIKTRGQQVTLRCSPKSGHDTVSWYQQALGQGPQFIFQYYEEEERQRGNFPDRFSGHQFPNYSSELNVNALLLGDSALYLCASSLAQPDTQYFGPGTRLTVL.

The chain recombines TRBV5-1 with TRBJ1-4, with unresolved D. CDR1 SGHRS and CDR2 YFSETQ come from the germline V gene. CDR3 size: 16 residues. V lost 4 bases and J 0 bases, leaving 13 bases between the germline ends. In DNA, the CDR3 is TGCGCCAGCAGCGGCCTCGCAGTGACAACTAATGAAAAACTGTTTTTT. Translating it yields CASSGLAVTTNEKLFF.

The chain employs TRBV5-1 and TRBJ1-2; TRBD1 aligns across 7 bases. Trimming removed 0 bases from V and 4 bases from J; junction bases left unmatched: 3. CDR3 length equals 14 residues. CDR1 and CDR2 from the germline V gene are SGHRS and YFSETQ. The CDR3 DNA reads as TGCGCCAGCAGCTTGGAGGGACAGCGCTATGGCTACACCTTC. It yields the protein CASSLEGQRYGYTF. Based on the CDR3 plus reference TRBV5-1 and TRBJ1-2, the full variable domain is KAGVTQTPRYLIKTRGQQVTLSCSPISGHRSVSWYQQTPGQGLQFLFEYFSETQRNKGNFPGRFSGRQFSNSRSEMNVSTLELGDSALYLCASSLEGQRYGYTFGSGTRLTVV.

This rearrangement joins TRBV5-6 to TRBJ2-7, with TRBD1 as a possible D gene (6 bases). Germline V gene lookup returns CDR1 SGHDT and CDR2 YYEEEE. CDR3 length: 14 residues. V was clipped by 0 bases and J by 1 base, with 8 bases between them. The chain's CDR3 is CASSLGQGSYEQYF. The CDR3 DNA reads TGTGCCAGCAGCTTGGGGCAGGGGTCCTACGAGCAGTACTTC.

The rearrangement uses TRBV27 and TRBJ1-6, with 7 bases identical to TRBD1. This CDR3 is built from 18 residues. Germline values: CDR1 MNHEY, CDR2 SMNVEV (reference sequence). Trimming took 3 bases from V and 0 from J; bases not matched to a gene: 8. The CDR3 loop is CASSFESDRDSYNSPLHF. The DNA of the CDR3 is TGTGCCAGCAGTTTTGAGAGCGACAGGGACTCCTATAATTCACCCCTCCACTTT.

The V call is TRBV5-1, the J call TRBJ2-2; TRBD1 matches at 8 bases. The germline V gene encodes CDR1 SGHRS and CDR2 YFSETQ. This CDR3 contains 16 residues. Trimming took 5 bases from V and 5 from J; bases not matched to a gene: 11. CDR3 region: CASRNTGTGGTGELFF. The CDR3 DNA reads as TGCGCCAGCAGAAACACCGGGACAGGAGGGACCGGGGAGCTGTTTTTT.

The chain couples TRBV10-3 to TRBJ2-1, with TRBD2 identical over 9 bases. Germline V lookup: CDR1 ENHRY, CDR2 SYGVKD. The CDR3 totals 14 residues. The V and J ends lost 6 bases and 5 bases, in that order; junction bases with no gene match: 5. The CDR3 DNA is TGTGCCATCAGCCGACTAGCGGAGAACAATGAGCAGTTCTTC. Its translation: CAISRLAENNEQFF.

V usage is TRBV5-1 and J usage is TRBJ1-2; 8 nucleotides match TRBD1. This CDR3 contains 15 residues. Germline assignment: CDR1 SGHRS and CDR2 YFSETQ. V was pared by 0 bases and J by 7 bases, with 8 bases of the junction left unmatched. Here the CDR3 reads CASSLAAQGAGGYTF. The CDR3 DNA reads as TGCGCCAGCAGCTTGGCCGCTCAGGGGGCCGGTGGCTACACCTTC. Filled out from reference TRBV5-1 and TRBJ1-2, the complete variable domain reads KAGVTQTPRYLIKTRGQQVTLSCSPISGHRSVSWYQQTPGQGLQFLFEYFSETQRNKGNFPGRFSGRQFSNSRSEMNVSTLELGDSALYLCASSLAAQGAGGYTFGSGTRLTVV.

This clone was counted once. This chain uses TRBV19 with TRBJ1-1, with 12 bases matching TRBD1. Per germline, CDR1 LNHDA and CDR2 SQIVND (reference sequence). The CDR3 spans 16 residues. The J segment lost 8 bases and the V segment lost 5 bases, leaving 12 bases of the junction unmatched. CDR3 amino acids: CASSLPGGQGAVEAFF. CDR3 nucleotide sequence: TGTGCCAGTAGTCTCCCGGGGGGACAGGGGGCAGTAGAAGCTTTCTTT. The full variable domain, in which reference TRBV19 and TRBJ1-1 provide the parts outside the CDR3, is DGGITQSPKYLFRKEGQNVTLSCEQNLNHDAMYWYRQDPGQGLRLIYYSQIVNDFQKGDIAEGYSVSREKKESFPLTVTSAQKNPTAFYLCASSLPGGQGAVEAFFGQGTRLTVV.